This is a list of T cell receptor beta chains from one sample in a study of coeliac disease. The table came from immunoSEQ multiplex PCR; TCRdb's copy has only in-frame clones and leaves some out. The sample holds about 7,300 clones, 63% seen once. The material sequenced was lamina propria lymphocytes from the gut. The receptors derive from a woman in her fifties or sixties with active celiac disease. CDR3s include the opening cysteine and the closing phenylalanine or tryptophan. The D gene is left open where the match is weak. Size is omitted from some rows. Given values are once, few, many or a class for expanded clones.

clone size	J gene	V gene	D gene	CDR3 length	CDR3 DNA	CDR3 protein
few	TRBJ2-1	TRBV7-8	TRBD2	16	TGTGCCAGCAGCTTTTACTCCGAGGGAGGGTCTAATGAGCAGTTCTTC	CASSFYSEGGSNEQFF
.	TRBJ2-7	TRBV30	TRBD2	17	TGTGCCTGGAGTCAAGGGGGGGGACTAGCGGGAGGGGGAAAGCAGTACTTC	CAWSQGGGLAGGGKQYF
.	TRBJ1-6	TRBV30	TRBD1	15	TGTGCCTGGAGTACCTCACAGGGGGCCACGACACCCCTCCACTTT	CAWSTSQGATTPLHF
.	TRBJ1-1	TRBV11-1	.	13	TGTGCCAGCAGCCTTCAGGGGAGCACTGAAGCTTTCTTT	CASSLQGSTEAFF
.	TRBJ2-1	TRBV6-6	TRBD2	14	TGTGCCTGTCGGGAGGACTCCGTAGACCTTGAGCAGTTCTTC	CACREDSVDLEQFF
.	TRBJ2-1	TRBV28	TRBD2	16	TGTGCCAGCAGTTTAACTAGCGGGAGGGTGGGCAATGAGCAGTTCTTC	CASSLTSGRVGNEQFF
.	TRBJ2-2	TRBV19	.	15	TGTGCCAGTAGTATAGGGCAGTCGAACACCGGGGAGCTGTTTTTT	CASSIGQSNTGELFF
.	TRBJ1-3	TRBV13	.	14	TGTGCCAGCAGCTTAGAGATAGTGGGAAACACCATATATTTT	CASSLEIVGNTIYF
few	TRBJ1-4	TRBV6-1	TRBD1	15	TGTGCCAGCAGGAAGGGGACAGGGGGCAATGAAAAACTGTTTTTT	CASRKGTGGNEKLFF
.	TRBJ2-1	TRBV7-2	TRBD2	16	TGTGCCAGCAGCTTACGGGGGGGCGGGTCCTACAATGAGCAGTTCTTC	CASSLRGGGSYNEQFF
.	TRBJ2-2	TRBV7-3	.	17	TGTGCCAGCAGCTTAGGTTTGGGGGCGCAGGACACCGGGGAGCTGTTTTTT	CASSLGLGAQDTGELFF
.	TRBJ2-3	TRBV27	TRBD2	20	TGTGCCAGCAGTTCCACCGGGACTAGCGGGAGACTGAGTTGGTCAGATACGCAGTATTTT	CASSSTGTSGRLSWSDTQYF
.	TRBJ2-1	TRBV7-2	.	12	TGTGCCAGCAGCCTCCAGAGGAATGAGCAGTTCTTC	CASSLQRNEQFF
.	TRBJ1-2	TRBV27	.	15	TGTGCCAGCAGTTTAACTATGGCCGTTCCCTATGGCTACACCTTC	CASSLTMAVPYGYTF
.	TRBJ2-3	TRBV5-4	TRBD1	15	TGTGCCAGCAGCTTGGACAGGGGGGATTGGGATACGCAGTATTTT	CASSLDRGDWDTQYF
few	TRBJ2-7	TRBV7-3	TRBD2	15	TGTGCCAGCAGCCCGGGGGGGATTCGACGCTACGAGCAGTACTTC	CASSPGGIRRYEQYF
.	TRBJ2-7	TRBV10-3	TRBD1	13	TGTGCCATCAGTTCGGGACAGGGCTACGAGCAGTACTTC	CAISSGQGYEQYF
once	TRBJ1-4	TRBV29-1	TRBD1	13	TGCAGCATGCGGACAGGTCCGAATGAAAAACTGTTTTTT	CSMRTGPNEKLFF
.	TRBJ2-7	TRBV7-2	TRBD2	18	TGTGCCAGCAGCTTAAGAGGGACTAGCGGCCGATACTCCTACGAGCAGTACTTC	CASSLRGTSGRYSYEQYF
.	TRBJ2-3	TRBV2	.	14	TGTGCCAGCAGACGCGGGATTGGCACAGATACGCAGTATTTT	CASRRGIGTDTQYF
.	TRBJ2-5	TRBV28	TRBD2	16	TGTGCCAGCCATACATTTCGGGAGGGCACGCGGGAGACCCAGTACTTC	CASHTFREGTRETQYF
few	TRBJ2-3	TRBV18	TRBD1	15	TGTGCCAGCTCACCACGAGACAGGGACACAGATACGCAGTATTTT	CASSPRDRDTDTQYF
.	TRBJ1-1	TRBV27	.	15	TGTGCCAGCAGTTTTTATGGTCAGGGGAACTCTGAAGCTTTCTTT	CASSFYGQGNSEAFF
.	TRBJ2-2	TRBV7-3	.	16	TGTGCCAGCAGCTTAACTAGCGGTAGGAACACCGGGGAGCTGTTTTTT	CASSLTSGRNTGELFF
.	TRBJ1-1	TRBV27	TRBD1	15	TGTGCCAGCAGTTTATCCGGGACAGGGGTCACTGAAGCTTTCTTT	CASSLSGTGVTEAFF
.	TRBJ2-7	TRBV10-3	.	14	TGTGCCATGGCCGGGACTGGGGGAAACTACGAGCAGTACTTC	CAMAGTGGNYEQYF
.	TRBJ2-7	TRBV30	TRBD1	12	TGTGCCTCAGGACAGGGTGCCTACGAGCAGTACTTC	CASGQGAYEQYF